The entry below describes one TCR beta chain. Its recognized antigen is unknown. No base qualities exist here, and no much larger clone lies one base off it. The V end loses 0 bases and the J end loses 2 bases, and a stretch of 15 bases separates them. CDR1 and CDR2, looked up from the germline V gene (reference sequence), are GTSNPN and SVGIG. The CDR3 starts with the cysteine, ends with the phenylalanine, and has 16 residues. Only CDR3 DNA remains: 48 bases, in frame from the first base. The immunoSEQ Assay, a bias-controlled multiplex PCR, was used to amplify TCRbeta CDR3 regions from genomic DNA. As for the original processing: Nucleated cell counts per sample were estimated from amplification of reference gene primers within the assay. To quantify the absolute abundance of each unique TCRbeta CDR3 rearrangement, sequence reads were collapsed and filtered. For each sample, productive Simpson clonality was calculated as the square root of Simpson's diversity index over productive rearrangements. TCRdb provides this immuneACCESS table in a form limited to in-frame rearrangements. Some clones are lacking; in checked studies, under half of them reflect an unresolved V gene, and why the rest are absent is not known. That table gives V, J and clone size, and the DNA gave D and trimming. This sample lists approximately 160,000 clones; 70% to 85% were detected once. Clones ranked in the top ten supply about 7.2% of the sample.

Whole blood was collected in K2EDTA tubes by collaborating institutions according to the institutions' own protocols. For TCRbeta analysis, collaborator samples were shipped as frozen whole blood, as isolated PBMCs, or as DNA extracted from either sample type. These data are taken from a study of blood T cell repertoires in COVID-19 (TCRdb year 2020). In terms of the full investigation: Collaborator samples came from the United States, Italy and Spain and covered acute and convalescent phases of COVID-19. Deeply sampled blood TCRbeta repertoires from subjects exposed to, actively infected with, or recovered from COVID-19 were included in the dataset. The prospective study material was composed of cDNA or gDNA derived from T cells, B-cell-depleted T cells, or PBMCs. The sample metadata nearly always contained a de-identified subject ID, COVID-19 status, age in years and sex. The samples were drawn from two sources: the first 160 participants of the ongoing ImmuneRACE study, and over 1,000 subjects contributed by 6 global collaborators. The repertoires were made available in a free public database intended to serve as a resource for research on the immune response to SARS-CoV-2. Where available, HLA class I and class II types were obtained from metadata supplied by the sample provider rather than from assay-based typing. The research as a whole found: The quantity of clinical and demographic metadata differed by source and by participant and was supplied without curation.

Sample: peripheral blood. The clonotype comes from a woman aged 45 to 65 in a cohort sampled during active or convalescent COVID-19. Recombination joined TRBV30 with TRBJ2-3, with TRBD2 tentatively as D gene (6 bases match). At the DNA level, the sequence is TGTGCCTGGAGTGTAAGGGCGGGGAGATACACAGATACGCAGTATTTT. It translates to CAWSVRAGRYTDTQYF.